Below are 16 T cell receptor beta chains sequenced from a single sample in a study of cytomegalovirus exposure and HLA in healthy donors. Generated by immunoSEQ multiplex PCR, the TCRdb table keeps only in-frame clones and is missing some. The sample carries 55,000 to 65,000 clones, 96% recorded once. Sequencing was performed on PBMCs. The receptors here all came from a man aged 18 to 30 in good health and CMV-seronegative.

This chain joins TRBV6-5 and TRBJ2-3; D unresolved. The germline CDR1 and CDR2 sequences are MNHEY and SVGAGI. The CDR3 runs to 15 residues. V was cut by 3 bases and J by 0 bases, with 10 bases left in between. CDR3 DNA sequence: TGTGCCAGCAGTTATAGCACCCTAAGCACAGATACGCAGTATTTT. Translation: CASSYSTLSTDTQYF.

The chain couples TRBV30 to TRBJ2-1; 8 bases agree with TRBD2. Germline trimming cut 1 base from V and 8 bases from J; bases unmatched to any gene: 4. Germline-derived CDR1 and CDR2 are GTSNPN and SVGIG (reference sequence). CDR3 length equals 13 residues. The CDR3 sequence: CAWSGQLADEQFF. The CDR3 DNA is TGTGCCTGGAGTGGGCAACTAGCGGATGAGCAGTTCTTC.

The chain employs TRBV4-3 and TRBJ2-7; 9 positions match TRBD1. Germline V lookup: CDR1 LGHNA, CDR2 YSLEER. This CDR3 is 15 amino acids long. With V trimmed by 1 base and J by 7 bases, 8 bases remained unmatched. CDR3 protein: CASSQVVTGGGEQYF. The CDR3 nucleotides are TGCGCCAGCAGCCAAGTAGTGACAGGGGGAGGGGAGCAGTACTTC.

This sequence joins TRBV2 and TRBJ2-1; maybe TRBD2 (5 bases). From germline, CDR1 is SNHLY and CDR2 FYNNEI. The V end lost 5 bases, the J end lost 1 base, and 15 bases lay between the germline ends. The CDR3 length is 16 residues. As DNA, the CDR3 is TGTGCCAGCAGTTTCGACGGGGAGAGGTCCTACAATGAGCAGTTCTTC. Protein product: CASSFDGERSYNEQFF.

V gene TRBV6-1 combines with J gene TRBJ2-7, with D perhaps matching TRBD2 (5 bases). The germline gives CDR1 MNHNS, CDR2 SASEGT. The CDR3 extends over 14 amino acids. The V and J ends lost 3 bases and 5 bases respectively, with 14 bases between them. CDR3 bases: TGTGCCAGCAGTGACAATGGGAGAGGTGACGAGCAGTACTTC. This encodes CASSDNGRGDEQYF.

The rearrangement joins TRBV9 to TRBJ2-3; 13 bases are a match to TRBD2. Germline lookup yields CDR1 SGDLS and CDR2 YYNGEE. The CDR3 has 15 amino acids. After removal of 2 bases from V and 6 bases from J, the junction contained 3 bases not matched to a gene. The CDR3 here is CASSVGLAGADTQYF. CDR3 DNA sequence: TGTGCCAGCAGCGTCGGACTAGCGGGAGCGGATACGCAGTATTTT. Full variable domain (outside the CDR3, taken from reference TRBV9 and TRBJ2-3): DSGVTQTPKHLITATGQRVTLRCSPRSGDLSVYWYQQSLDQGLQFLIQYYNGEERAKGNILERFSAQQFPDLHSELNLSSLELGDSALYFCASSVGLAGADTQYFGPGTRLTVL.

The genes are TRBV19 and TRBJ2-1; 8 bases are a match to TRBD1. From germline, CDR1 is LNHDA and CDR2 SQIVND (reference sequence). The J segment lost 7 bases and the V segment lost 6 bases, leaving 5 bases of the junction unmatched. This CDR3 comprises 13 residues. This CDR3 is CASSDRGNNEQFF. CDR3 bases: TGTGCCAGTAGCGACAGGGGCAATAATGAGCAGTTCTTC.

V usage is TRBV6-1 and J usage is TRBJ1-4, with a tentative D call TRBD1 (5 bases). The CDR3 consists of 15 residues. Per germline, CDR1 MNHNS and CDR2 SASEGT. V dropped 6 bases and J dropped 8 bases, with 19 bases sitting between them. CDR3 amino acids: CASSPPGALGEKLFF. The DNA for the CDR3 is TGTGCCAGCAGCCCCCCTGGGGCGTTGGGGGAAAAACTGTTTTTT.

The chain recombines TRBV18 with TRBJ2-3; D not certain. V dropped 4 bases and J dropped 5 bases, with 7 bases sitting between them. CDR3 length: 12 amino acids. Germline CDR1 is KGHSH and CDR2 is LQKENI. DNA of the CDR3: TGTGCCAGCTCACAGCCCGTAGATACGCAGTATTTT. As protein: CASSQPVDTQYF.

This chain uses TRBV9 with TRBJ2-1; 11 bases agree with TRBD2. The V segment lost 4 bases and the J segment 0 bases; nucleotides outside the gene matches: 0. The V gene's germline CDR1 is SGDLS and CDR2 YYNGEE. The CDR3 has 15 amino acids. The CDR3 sequence is CASSTSGSSYNEQFF. CDR3 nucleotide sequence: TGTGCCAGCAGCACTAGCGGGAGCTCCTACAATGAGCAGTTCTTC.

This chain connects TRBV10-2 to TRBJ2-5, with 10 bases that match TRBD2. Germline V gene lookup returns CDR1 WSHSY and CDR2 SAAADI. CDR3 length: 20 residues. The V gene end was trimmed by 0 bases and the J gene end by 5 bases; junction bases not matched to a gene: 18. This CDR3 is CASSESWLAGALGLSETQYF. The CDR3 DNA sequence: TGCGCCAGCAGTGAGTCATGGCTAGCGGGAGCATTGGGTTTATCTGAGACCCAGTACTTC.

This chain uses TRBV6-5 with TRBJ2-7; 7 bases map to TRBD2. The CDR3 loop spans 15 amino acids. Germline CDR1 is MNHEY and CDR2 is SVGAGI. The J segment lost 2 bases and the V segment lost 6 bases, leaving 10 bases of the junction unmatched. The CDR3, as DNA: TGTGCCAGCAGCCAAGGACTAGTGAATACCTACGAGCAGTACTTC. It codes for CASSQGLVNTYEQYF.

The chain employs TRBV30 and TRBJ2-3; TRBD2 matches 9 bases. The CDR3 consists of 14 residues. The V gene's germline CDR1 is GTSNPN and CDR2 SVGIG (reference sequence). J was trimmed by 4 bases and V by 0 bases; bases with no gene match: 2. The CDR3 reads CAWSVSGSADTQYF. CDR3 sequence (DNA): TGTGCCTGGAGTGTTAGCGGGAGTGCAGATACGCAGTATTTT.

This sequence joins TRBV7-9 and TRBJ1-1; D is unresolved. Between the trimmed V and J ends, which lost 0 bases and 0 bases, there was a span of 5 bases. CDR1 SEHNR and CDR2 FQNEAQ come from the germline V gene (reference sequence). This CDR3 contains 14 residues. CDR3 DNA: TGTGCCAGCAGCTTAGCCAGGCTGAACACTGAAGCTTTCTTT. Its protein is CASSLARLNTEAFF.

Only one count was recorded for this clone. The genes are TRBV19 and TRBJ2-3; 7 positions agree with TRBD1. The junction had 8 bases not matched to a gene; V was cut back by 5 bases and J by 0 bases. CDR3 length equals 16 residues. Germline CDR1 is LNHDA and CDR2 is SQIVND (reference sequence). CDR3 loop: CASSGRLRGSTDTQYF. The CDR3 bases are TGTGCCAGTAGTGGACGCCTCAGGGGGAGCACAGATACGCAGTATTTT.

V gene TRBV15 combines with J gene TRBJ2-3; no definite D call. The CDR3 runs 13 residues. Looked up from germline, CDR1 is LNHNV and CDR2 is YYDKDF (reference sequence). Deletions cut 5 bases from V and 7 bases from J, with 13 bases between. DNA for the CDR3: TGTGCCACCAGCCCCCGAGGCGTTAATACGCAGTATTTT. Protein: CATSPRGVNTQYF.